This TCR beta chain stems from a study of T cells in localized non-small cell lung cancer. Regarding the study as a whole: The appearance of a median approximately 61 of the top 100 tumor clones was seen in adjacent lung. Uninvolved adjacent lung had more T cell clonality than any other tissue, topping tumor.

The germline CDR1 and CDR2 sequences are SGHTA and FQGTGA. The CDR3 has 15 amino acids. V lost 1 base to trimming and J lost 0 bases, with 9 bases between them. Sequencing was performed with immunoSEQ multiplex PCR; in TCRdb, only in-frame clones are kept and a portion is missing. Found here are tens of thousands of clones, around 87% of them singletons; the top ten hold around 3.8%. About this clone itself: The antigen remains unidentified.

The material was peripheral blood, obtained before any cancer treatment. The chain links TRBV7-3 to TRBJ1-1; no definite D call. This receptor was obtained from a man aged 18-55 years with stage I lung adenocarcinoma. The CDR3 DNA is TGTGCCAGCAGCTTAAATCCTACTATGAACACTGAAGCTTTCTTT. Translating gives CASSLNPTMNTEAFF.